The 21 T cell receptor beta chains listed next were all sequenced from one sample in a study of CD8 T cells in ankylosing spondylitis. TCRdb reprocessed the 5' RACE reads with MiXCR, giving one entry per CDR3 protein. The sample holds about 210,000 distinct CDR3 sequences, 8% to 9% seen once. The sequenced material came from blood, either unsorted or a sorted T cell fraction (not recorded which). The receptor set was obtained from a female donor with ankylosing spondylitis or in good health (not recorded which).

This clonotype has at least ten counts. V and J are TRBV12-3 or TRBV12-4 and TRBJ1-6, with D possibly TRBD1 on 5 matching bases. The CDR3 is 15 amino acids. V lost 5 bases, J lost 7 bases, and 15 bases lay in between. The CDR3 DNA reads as TGTGCCAGCAGTCCCTGGGGACGCTACAATTCACCCCTCCACTTT. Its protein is CASSPWGRYNSPLHF.

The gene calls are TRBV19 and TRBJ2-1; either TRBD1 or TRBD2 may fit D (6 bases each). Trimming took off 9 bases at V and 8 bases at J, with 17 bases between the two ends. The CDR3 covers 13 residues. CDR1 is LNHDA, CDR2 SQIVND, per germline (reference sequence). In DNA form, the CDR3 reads TGTGCCAGCCGGGGGCGAGGGGCGGATGAGCAGTTCTTC. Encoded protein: CASRGRGADEQFF. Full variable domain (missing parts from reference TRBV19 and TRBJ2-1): DGGITQSPKYLFRKEGQNVTLSCEQNLNHDAMYWYRQDPGQGLRLIYYSQIVNDFQKGDIAEGYSVSREKKESFPLTVTSAQKNPTAFYLCASRGRGADEQFFGPGTRLTVL.

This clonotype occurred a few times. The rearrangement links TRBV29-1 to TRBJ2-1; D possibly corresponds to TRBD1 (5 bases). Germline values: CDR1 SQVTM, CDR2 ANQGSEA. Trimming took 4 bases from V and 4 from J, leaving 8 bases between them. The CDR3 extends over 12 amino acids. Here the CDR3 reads CSVGKGYNEQFF. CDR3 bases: TGCAGCGTTGGGAAGGGGTACAATGAGCAGTTCTTC.

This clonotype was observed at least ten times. CDR3 coding DNA: TGTGCCAGCAGCCCTGGAGGGACCTTGATGACCCAGTACTTC. Amino acid sequence: CASSPGGTLMTQYF. This chain connects TRBV27 to TRBJ2-5; TRBD2 might be the D (6 bases). Germline loops: CDR1 MNHEY, CDR2 SMNVEV (reference sequence). V was cut by 6 bases and J by 7 bases, with 18 bases left in between. CDR3 size: 14 residues.

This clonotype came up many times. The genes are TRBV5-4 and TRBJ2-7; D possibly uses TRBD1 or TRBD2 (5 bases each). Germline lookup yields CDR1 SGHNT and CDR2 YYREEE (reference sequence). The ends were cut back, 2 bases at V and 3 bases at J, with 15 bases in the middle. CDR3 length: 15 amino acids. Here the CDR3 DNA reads TGTGCCAGCAGCTTTCCAGGGAGAACTCACTACGAGCAGTACTTC. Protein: CASSFPGRTHYEQYF.

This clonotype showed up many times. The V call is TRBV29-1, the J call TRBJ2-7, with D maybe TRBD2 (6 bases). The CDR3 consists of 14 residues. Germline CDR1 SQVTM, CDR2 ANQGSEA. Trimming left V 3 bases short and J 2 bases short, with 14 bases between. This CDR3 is CSVDGGLGTYEQYF. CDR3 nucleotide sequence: TGCAGCGTTGATGGGGGGTTGGGGACCTACGAGCAGTACTTC.

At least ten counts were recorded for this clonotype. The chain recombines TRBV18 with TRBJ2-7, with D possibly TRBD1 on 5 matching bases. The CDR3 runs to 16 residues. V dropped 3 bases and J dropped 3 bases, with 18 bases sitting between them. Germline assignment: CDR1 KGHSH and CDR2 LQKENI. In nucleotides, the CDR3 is TGTGCCAGCTCACCCTCAACCGGCGCAGGGAACTACGAGCAGTACTTC. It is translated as CASSPSTGAGNYEQYF.

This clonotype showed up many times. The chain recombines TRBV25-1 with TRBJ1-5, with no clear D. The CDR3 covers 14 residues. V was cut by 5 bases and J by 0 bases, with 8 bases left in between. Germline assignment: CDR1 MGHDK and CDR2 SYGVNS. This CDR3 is CASSLTVSNQPQHF. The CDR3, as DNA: TGTGCCAGCAGTCTTACAGTTAGCAATCAGCCCCAGCATTTT.

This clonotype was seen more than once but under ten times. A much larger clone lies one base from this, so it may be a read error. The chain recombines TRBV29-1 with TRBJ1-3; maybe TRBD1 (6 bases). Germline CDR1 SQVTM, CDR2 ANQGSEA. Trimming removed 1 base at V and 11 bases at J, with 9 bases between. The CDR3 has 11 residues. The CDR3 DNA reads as TGCAGCGTTGAAGCAGGGGCCGCCATATATTTT. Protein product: CSVEAGAAIYF.

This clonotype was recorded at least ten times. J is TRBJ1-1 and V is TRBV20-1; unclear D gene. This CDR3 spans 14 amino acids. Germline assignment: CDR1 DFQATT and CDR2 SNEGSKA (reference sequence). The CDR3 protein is CSPTAVGVGTEAFF. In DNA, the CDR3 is TGCAGCCCCACTGCCGTCGGGGTCGGCACTGAAGCTTTCTTT.

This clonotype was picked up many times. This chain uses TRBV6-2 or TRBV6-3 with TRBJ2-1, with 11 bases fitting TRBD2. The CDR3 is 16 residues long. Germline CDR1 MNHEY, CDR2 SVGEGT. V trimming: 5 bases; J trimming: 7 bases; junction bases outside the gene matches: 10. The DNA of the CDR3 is TGTGCCAGCAGTAGTCCGGACCGACTAGCGGGGAATGAGCAGTTCTTC. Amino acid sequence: CASSSPDRLAGNEQFF.

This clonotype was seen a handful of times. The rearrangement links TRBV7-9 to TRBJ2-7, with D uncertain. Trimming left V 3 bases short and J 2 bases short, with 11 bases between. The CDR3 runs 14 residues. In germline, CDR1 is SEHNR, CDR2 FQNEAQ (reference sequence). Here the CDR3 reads CASSFAVETYEQYF. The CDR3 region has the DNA TGTGCCAGCAGCTTTGCGGTGGAGACCTACGAGCAGTACTTC.

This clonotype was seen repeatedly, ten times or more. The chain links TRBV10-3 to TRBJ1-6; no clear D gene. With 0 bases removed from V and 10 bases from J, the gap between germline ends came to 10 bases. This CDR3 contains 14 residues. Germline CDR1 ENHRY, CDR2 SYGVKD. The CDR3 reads CAISESLGGSPLHF. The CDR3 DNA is TGTGCCATCAGTGAGTCGTTAGGTGGCTCACCCCTCCACTTT.

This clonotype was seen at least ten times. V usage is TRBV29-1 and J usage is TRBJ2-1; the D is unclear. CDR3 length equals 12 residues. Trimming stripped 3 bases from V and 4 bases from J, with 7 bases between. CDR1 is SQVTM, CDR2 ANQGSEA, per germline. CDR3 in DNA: TGCAGCGTTGAGGCCAGATACAATGAGCAGTTCTTC. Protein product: CSVEARYNEQFF.

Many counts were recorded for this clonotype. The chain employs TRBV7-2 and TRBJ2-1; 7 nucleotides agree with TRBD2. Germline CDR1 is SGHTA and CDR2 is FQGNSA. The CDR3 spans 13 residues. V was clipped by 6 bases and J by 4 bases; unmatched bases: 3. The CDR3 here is CASRGAGYNEQFF. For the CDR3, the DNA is TGTGCCAGCAGAGGAGCGGGATACAATGAGCAGTTCTTC.

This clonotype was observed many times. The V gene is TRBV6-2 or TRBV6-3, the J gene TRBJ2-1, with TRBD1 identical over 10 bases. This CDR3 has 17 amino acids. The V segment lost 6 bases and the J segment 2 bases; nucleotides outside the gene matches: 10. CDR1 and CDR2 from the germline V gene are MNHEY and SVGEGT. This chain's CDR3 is CASSPRPGTGAYNEQFF. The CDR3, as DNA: TGTGCCAGCAGCCCGAGGCCCGGGACAGGGGCCTACAATGAGCAGTTCTTC.

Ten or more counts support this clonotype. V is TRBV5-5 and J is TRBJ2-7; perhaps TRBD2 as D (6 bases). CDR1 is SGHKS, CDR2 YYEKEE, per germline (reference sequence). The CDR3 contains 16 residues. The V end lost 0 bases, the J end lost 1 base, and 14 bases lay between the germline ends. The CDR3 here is CASSLGLIAVSYEQYF. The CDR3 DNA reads TGTGCCAGCAGCTTGGGGCTGATAGCGGTATCCTACGAGCAGTACTTC.

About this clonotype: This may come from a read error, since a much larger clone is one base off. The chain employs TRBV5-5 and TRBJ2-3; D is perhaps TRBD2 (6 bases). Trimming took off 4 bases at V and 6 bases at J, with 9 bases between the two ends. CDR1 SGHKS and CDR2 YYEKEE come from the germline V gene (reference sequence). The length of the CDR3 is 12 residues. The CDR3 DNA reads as TGTGCCAGCAGCCGAGGAGGGGATACGCAGTATTTT. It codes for CASSRGGDTQYF.

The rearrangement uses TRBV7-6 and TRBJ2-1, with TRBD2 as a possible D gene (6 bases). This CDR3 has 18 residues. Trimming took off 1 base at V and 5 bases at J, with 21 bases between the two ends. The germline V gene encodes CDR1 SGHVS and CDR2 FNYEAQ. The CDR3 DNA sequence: TGTGCCAGCAGCTTAGGAATCTTTCGGGGGACTTCCAACAATGAGCAGTTCTTC. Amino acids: CASSLGIFRGTSNNEQFF.

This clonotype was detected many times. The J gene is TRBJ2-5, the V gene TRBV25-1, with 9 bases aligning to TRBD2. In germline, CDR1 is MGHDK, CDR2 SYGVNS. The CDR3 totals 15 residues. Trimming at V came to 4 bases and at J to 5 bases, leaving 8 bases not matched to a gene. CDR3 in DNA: TGTGCCAGCAGTGGGTTTAGCGGGAGAATGGAGACCCAGTACTTC. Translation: CASSGFSGRMETQYF.

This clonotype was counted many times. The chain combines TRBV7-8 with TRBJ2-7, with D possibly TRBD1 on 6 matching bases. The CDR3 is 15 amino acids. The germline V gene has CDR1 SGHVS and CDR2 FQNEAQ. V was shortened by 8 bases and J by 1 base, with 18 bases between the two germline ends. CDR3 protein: CASLNHGTPSYEQYF. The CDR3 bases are TGTGCCAGCCTAAATCATGGGACACCGTCCTACGAGCAGTACTTC.